Listed below are T cell receptor beta chains from one sample, sequenced in a study of T-cell memory formation after mild COVID-19. From the 5' RACE reads, TCRdb called clonotypes with MiXCR, one entry per CDR3 protein. The sample carries just under 550,000 distinct CDR3 sequences, roughly 20% recorded once. Material for sequencing was PBMCs or a T cell subset sorted from them (not recorded which). Receptors were obtained from an adult woman who had mild COVID-19 (a few samples of this study predate the infection). Cell type and time point are not known. The CDR3 runs from the conserved cysteine through the conserved F or W. A D gene is named only where the DNA matches it firmly.

j_call d_call v_call cdr3_aa
TRBJ2-1 . TRBV4-3 CASSPGVVYTSYNEQFF
TRBJ1-2 . TRBV18 CASSPTGNGYTF
TRBJ2-1 . TRBV5-1 CASSLDPGNVQFF
TRBJ2-2 . TRBV27 CASSFVPGSGTGELFF
TRBJ2-1 . TRBV12-3/TRBV12-4 CASSLKGGGLEQFF
TRBJ2-5 TRBD2 TRBV7-2 CASSKPLAGVETQYF
TRBJ2-5 . TRBV7-8 CASRPGVRGTQYF
TRBJ2-1 TRBD2 TRBV7-9 CASSLGEGYNERFF
TRBJ2-7 TRBD1 TRBV12-3/TRBV12-4 CASTSTGVWYEQYF
TRBJ2-7 . TRBV18 CASSPPVSNEQYF
TRBJ1-3 . TRBV12-3/TRBV12-4 CASTDVGNTIYF
TRBJ2-2 . TRBV20-1 CSARSQTGNTGELFF
TRBJ2-7 TRBD2 TRBV5-1 CASSLGEGLGYEQYF
TRBJ2-7 . TRBV7-9 CASSYPRDEQYF
TRBJ1-2 . TRBV29-1 CSVPDSPNYGYTF
TRBJ1-2 TRBD1 TRBV12-3/TRBV12-4 CASSPITGGSYGYTF
TRBJ2-1 TRBD2 TRBV15 CATSRSTGTSGRFAAGQFF
TRBJ1-1 TRBD1 TRBV12-3/TRBV12-4 CASRGTGGARTEAFF
TRBJ1-1 . TRBV6-2/TRBV6-3 CASSTRQRSTEAFF
TRBJ2-1 . TRBV7-3 CASSLKVSGDEQFF
TRBJ2-7 . TRBV29-1 CSVEVRSVREQYF
TRBJ2-5 . TRBV10-3 CAISEFGNGAGETQYF
TRBJ2-5 TRBD2 TRBV5-5 CASSLERGWEETQYF